This T cell receptor (beta chain) comes out of a study of blood T cells in healthy people across ages. This clonotype was observed a handful of times. The J segment lost 4 bases and the V segment lost 6 bases, leaving 8 bases of the junction unmatched. CDR3 size: 13 residues. Germline V lookup: CDR1 DFQATT, CDR2 SNEGSKA (reference sequence). Sample-barcoded 5' priming and a J-beta primer mix drove a second PCR of roughly 7 to 11 cycles. Each CDR3 protein is one row after TCRdb ran MiXCR on the 5' RACE reads. There are about 1.5 million distinct CDR3 sequences in the sample; approximately 40% occur only once, and roughly 8.2% lies in the top ten.

The receptor comes from a young woman in good health. This chain connects TRBV20-1 to TRBJ1-1; 7 bases align to TRBD1. Sample: blood. In DNA, the CDR3 is TGCAGTGCAGGCCAACAGGGGAGCACTGAAGCTTTCTTT. It specifies CSAGQQGSTEAFF.